This record covers a single TCR beta chain. Which antigen it targets is not known. Per-base quality was not reported, and no clone a single base away is much larger than it. The trial excluded patients who had a history of autoimmune disease or who were on systemic immunosuppression. Peripheral blood for TCR sequencing was collected from all dose cohorts at baseline, on cycle 4 day 1, and on cycle 7 day 1. The samples were taken from a phase I, first-in-human, multicenter, open-label dose-escalation trial of ivuxolimab. The trial enrolled adults with locally advanced or metastatic head and neck squamous cell, hepatocellular, melanoma or renal cell carcinoma. Before TCR sequencing, CD4+ T cells and CD8+ T cells from peripheral blood were sorted into separate populations. To sequence the TCRbeta CDR3 region, genomic DNA was isolated from the sorted cells. The immunoSEQ Assay was used for sequencing of TCRbeta CDR3 regions. Here the immuneACCESS table is served through TCRdb, limited to in-frame sequences with V and J called. Missing clones are a known gap in these copies; in checked studies unresolved V genes cover under half, and the rest lacks a known reason. For this sample the table gives about 93,000 clones, of which about 91% were detected only once. In total, the top ten clones hold roughly 0.5% of the sample.

This sample stems from a study of OX40 agonist ivuxolimab in advanced cancers. General notes on the study: Ivuxolimab was an agonistic, fully human IgG2 monoclonal antibody directed against OX40 (CD134), a costimulatory receptor. Peripheral TCRbeta sequencing was intended to test whether TCR sequence diversity was altered and clonal T-cell expansion was caused by ivuxolimab. Intravenous ivuxolimab was administered to patients every 2 weeks at six dose levels: 0.01, 0.1, 0.3, 1.5, 3 and 10 mg/kg. The dose-escalation cohort was approximately 83% male with a mean age of about 54 years, ranging from roughly 20 to 80. Partial responses occurred in three dose-escalation patients: two with cutaneous melanoma and one with hepatocellular carcinoma. The paper reports the monotherapy dose-escalation portion (N ≈ 52 patients) of the phase I ivuxolimab trial. Among the 52 dose-escalation patients, about 20 had hepatocellular carcinoma, approximately 15 melanoma, 9 renal cell carcinoma and 9 head and neck cancer. Prior anti-PD-1, anti-PD-L1 or anti-CTLA-4 therapy was permitted, and approximately 40% of dose-escalation patients had received checkpoint inhibitors.

Study-level results and caveats: In partial responders in the 0.1-3.0 mg/kg groups, normalized peripheral clonal expansion was found to be among the lowest, especially among CD8+ T cells. On average, CD8+ T cells showed more expanded clones than CD4+ T cells after ivuxolimab. Low levels of normalized T-cell clonal expansion were also shown by some nonresponding patients. Antigen specificity was not determined for the clonally expanded peripheral T cells. Clonal expansion of both CD4+ and CD8+ blood T cells was observed from baseline to week 6 at doses 0.1 to 3.0 mg/kg.

A distance of 14 bases separates the germline ends of V and J, which lose 8 bases and 4 bases respectively. Sequences MNHNS (CDR1) and SASEGT (CDR2) are obtained from the germline V gene. The CDR3 has 13 amino acids, counting the end cysteine and phenylalanine. The read is trimmed to its CDR3 DNA, 39 bases read in frame from base 1. This material consisted of CD4+ or CD8+ T cells sorted from blood, taken in a trial of the OX40 agonist ivuxolimab. The source is an adult with an advanced solid tumor such as melanoma, head and neck, liver or kidney cancer. The receptor chain draws on TRBV6-1 and TRBJ1-2; the D gene is unclear. The nucleotide sequence is given as TGTGCCAGCGAAAAGGACGAGGGCTATGGCTACACCTTC. It specifies CASEKDEGYGYTF.